This TCR beta chain comes out of a study of technical replicates of blood from a handful of donors. This clone has more than one count but fewer than ten. V gave up 1 base and J gave up 4 bases, with 7 bases separating them. In germline, CDR1 is SGHAT, CDR2 FQNNGV. This CDR3 has 13 residues. TCRdb keeps only in-frame clones here, not all; method: immunoSEQ multiplex PCR. The repertoire holds 60,000 to 85,000 clones, about 94% seen once, with 0.3% to 0.45% in the top ten. Specimen: T cells isolated from PBMCs. The chain employs TRBV11-2 and TRBJ1-1; D is perhaps TRBD1 (6 bases). This receptor was obtained from a human donor in good health. The CDR3 reads CASSLAGATEAFF. CDR3 coding DNA: TGTGCCAGCAGCTTAGCAGGGGCCACTGAAGCTTTCTTT.